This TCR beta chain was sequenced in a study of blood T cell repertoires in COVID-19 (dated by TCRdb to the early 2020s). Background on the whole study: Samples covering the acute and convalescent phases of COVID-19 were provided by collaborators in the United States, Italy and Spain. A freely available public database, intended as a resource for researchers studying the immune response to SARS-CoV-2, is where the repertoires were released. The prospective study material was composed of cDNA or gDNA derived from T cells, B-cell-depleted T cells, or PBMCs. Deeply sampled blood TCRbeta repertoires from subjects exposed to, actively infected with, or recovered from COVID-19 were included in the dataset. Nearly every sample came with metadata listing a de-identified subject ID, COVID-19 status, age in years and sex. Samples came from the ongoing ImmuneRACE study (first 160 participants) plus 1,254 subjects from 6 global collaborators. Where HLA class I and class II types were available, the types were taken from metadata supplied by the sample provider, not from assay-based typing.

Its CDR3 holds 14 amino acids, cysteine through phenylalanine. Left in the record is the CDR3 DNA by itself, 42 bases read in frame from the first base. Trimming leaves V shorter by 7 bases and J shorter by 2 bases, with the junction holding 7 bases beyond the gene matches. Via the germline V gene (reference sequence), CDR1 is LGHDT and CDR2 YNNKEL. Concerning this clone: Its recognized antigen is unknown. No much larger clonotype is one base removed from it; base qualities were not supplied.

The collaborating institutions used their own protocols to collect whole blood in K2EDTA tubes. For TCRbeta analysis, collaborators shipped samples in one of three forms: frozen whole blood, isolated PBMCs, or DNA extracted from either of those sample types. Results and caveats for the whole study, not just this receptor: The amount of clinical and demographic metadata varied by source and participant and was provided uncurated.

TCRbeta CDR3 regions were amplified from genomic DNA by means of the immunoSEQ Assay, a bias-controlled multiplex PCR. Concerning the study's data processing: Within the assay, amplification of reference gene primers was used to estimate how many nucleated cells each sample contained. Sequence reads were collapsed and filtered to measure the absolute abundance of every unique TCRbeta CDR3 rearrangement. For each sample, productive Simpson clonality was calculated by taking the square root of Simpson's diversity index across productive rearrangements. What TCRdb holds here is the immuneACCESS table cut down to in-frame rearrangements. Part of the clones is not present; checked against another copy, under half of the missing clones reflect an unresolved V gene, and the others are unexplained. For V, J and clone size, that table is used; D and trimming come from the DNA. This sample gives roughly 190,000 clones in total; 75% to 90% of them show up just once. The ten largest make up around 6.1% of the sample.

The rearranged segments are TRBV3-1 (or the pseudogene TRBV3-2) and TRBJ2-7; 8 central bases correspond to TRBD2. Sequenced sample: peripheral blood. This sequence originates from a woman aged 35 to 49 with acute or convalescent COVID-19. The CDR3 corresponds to CASTLAGTTYEQYF. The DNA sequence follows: TGTGCCAGCACCTTAGCGGGAACAACCTACGAGCAGTACTTC.